What follows is one T cell receptor beta chain and its context. Its antigen remains unidentified. This specimen comes from a study of cytomegalovirus exposure and HLA in healthy donors. V dropped 6 bases and J dropped 2 bases, with 8 bases sitting between them. There are 13 residues in the CDR3. Germline V CDR1 and CDR2: SGHVS, FNYEAQ. Although they were nominally healthy when sampled, donors likely had unrecorded immune exposures. Study-wide results and limits: Earlier analysis looked at TCR beta V segments, and most were productive about 90% or about 30% of the time. Analyzed later, most CMV-associated TCR beta chains appeared HLA-restricted.

This PCR relied on a set of 60 Vbeta primers and 13 Jbeta primers. Data came from immunoSEQ multiplex PCR; TCRdb stores just in-frame clones and leaves some out. The sample contains under 150,000 clones, approximately 83% of which appear only once. This chain uses TRBV7-6 with TRBJ2-1; D is uncertain. This sequence was found in a woman between 18 and 30 years old in good health and CMV-seronegative. Sequences were obtained from PBMCs. CDR3 loop: CASSLNTYNEQFF. The CDR3 DNA is TGTGCCAGCAGTTTAAATACCTACAATGAGCAGTTCTTC.